Listed here are 21 T cell receptor beta chains from one sample, sequenced in a study of cytomegalovirus exposure and HLA in healthy donors. PCR was performed using 60 Vbeta and 13 Jbeta primers. Produced via immunoSEQ multiplex PCR; TCRdb's table is partial and in-frame only. The sample carries 140,000 to 150,000 clones, around three fifths recorded once. What was sequenced was PBMCs. The receptor set was obtained from a male donor in good health and CMV-seronegative.

The V call is TRBV30, the J call TRBJ1-1, with D hard to call. The ends were cut back, 1 base at V and 8 bases at J, with 8 bases in the middle. The CDR3 spans 11 residues. Germline values: CDR1 GTSNPN, CDR2 SVGIG (reference sequence). The CDR3 sequence is CAWSEPREAFF. CDR3 nucleotide sequence: TGTGCCTGGAGTGAGCCCCGGGAAGCTTTCTTT.

CDR3 loop: CASSGARGASPDTQYF. CDR3 DNA: TGCGCCAGCAGTGGGGCCAGGGGCGCCTCGCCCGATACGCAGTATTTT. The chain combines TRBV10-1 with TRBJ2-3; D is possibly TRBD1 (6 bases). Germline CDR1 reads WNHNN; CDR2 reads SYGVQD (reference sequence). This CDR3 comprises 16 residues. V gave up 4 bases and J gave up 6 bases, with 20 bases separating them.

This rearrangement joins TRBV6-6 to TRBJ1-1, with 9 bases matching TRBD1. CDR1 and CDR2 from the germline V gene are MNHNY and SVGAGI (reference sequence). The CDR3 contains 15 residues. V was clipped by 7 bases and J by 2 bases; unmatched bases: 8. The CDR3 sequence is CASTGPGQGNTEAFF. Here the CDR3 DNA reads TGTGCCAGCACCGGACCGGGACAGGGTAACACTGAAGCTTTCTTT.

V is TRBV9 and J is TRBJ2-7; D remains ambiguous. The CDR3 length is 12 residues. Germline CDR1 SGDLS, CDR2 YYNGEE. V lost 3 bases and J 10 bases, leaving 14 bases between the germline ends. CDR3 DNA: TGTGCCAGCAGCGGGTCAGGTCTTGGTCAGTACTTC. Translation gives CASSGSGLGQYF.

V and J are TRBV6-4 and TRBJ2-7; 12 nucleotides align to TRBD1. V trimming: 10 bases; J trimming: 6 bases; junction bases outside the gene matches: 10. The germline CDR1 and CDR2 sequences are MRHNA and SNTAGT. The CDR3 is 14 amino acids. The CDR3 spells CATHSGTGGFEQYF. CDR3 DNA: TGTGCCACCCATTCCGGGACAGGGGGCTTCGAGCAGTACTTC.

The V and J genes are TRBV27 and TRBJ2-3; 9 bases align to TRBD1. The germline CDR1 and CDR2 sequences are MNHEY and SMNVEV (reference sequence). This CDR3 is 14 amino acids long. J was trimmed by 6 bases and V by 5 bases; bases with no gene match: 6. The CDR3 spells CASSPGTGPDTQYF. For the CDR3, the DNA is TGTGCCAGCAGTCCTGGGACAGGGCCCGATACGCAGTATTTT.

The V gene is TRBV15, the J gene TRBJ2-3; D might be TRBD2 (7 bases). The V end lost 1 base, the J end lost 1 base, and 24 bases lay between the germline ends. The CDR3 is 20 amino acids. CDR1 and CDR2 from the germline V gene are LNHNV and YYDKDF (reference sequence). This CDR3 reads CATSRAFRSGGPMGTDTQYF. The CDR3 DNA sequence: TGTGCCACCAGCAGAGCCTTTCGGTCGGGGGGCCCAATGGGCACAGATACGCAGTATTTT.

This rearrangement joins TRBV5-1 to TRBJ1-3; D is perhaps TRBD1 (6 bases). This CDR3 is built from 16 residues. V lost 1 base and J lost 3, with 14 bases in between. Germline V gene lookup returns CDR1 SGHRS and CDR2 YFSETQ. Here the CDR3 reads CASSLSGARGGNTIYF. In DNA, the CDR3 is TGCGCCAGCAGCTTGTCAGGGGCGAGAGGTGGAAACACCATATATTTT.

The CDR3 region has the DNA TGCAGCGCCCAGGGGATGTTGGGCTACACCTTC. Translating gives CSAQGMLGYTF. The chain links TRBV29-1 to TRBJ1-2, with D possibly TRBD1 on 6 matching bases. The CDR3 is made up of 11 amino acids. V dropped 7 bases and J dropped 8 bases, with 14 bases sitting between them. Looked up from germline, CDR1 is SQVTM and CDR2 is ANQGSEA.

The V call is TRBV9, the J call TRBJ1-4; no reliable D call. V dropped 2 bases and J dropped 4 bases, with 12 bases sitting between them. This CDR3 has 15 residues. Germline assignment: CDR1 SGDLS and CDR2 YYNGEE. In DNA, the CDR3 is TGTGCCAGCAGCGTCTCGGCAGCGAATAATGAAAAACTGTTTTTT. Protein product: CASSVSAANNEKLFF.

This clone showed up many times. V gene TRBV6-5 combines with J gene TRBJ1-2; possible D gene TRBD1, 5 bases. V gave up 0 bases and J gave up 7 bases, with 15 bases separating them. The CDR3 length is 15 residues. Germline V CDR1 and CDR2: MNHEY, SVGAGI. The CDR3, as DNA: TGTGCCAGCAGTTACTCGTACAGGACCATTGGTGGCTACACCTTC. It translates to CASSYSYRTIGGYTF.

The J gene is TRBJ1-2, the V gene TRBV9; 7 bases agree with TRBD1. The J segment lost 7 bases and the V segment lost 3 bases, leaving 6 bases of the junction unmatched. This CDR3 region has 13 residues. Germline V CDR1 and CDR2: SGDLS, YYNGEE. The CDR3 region has the DNA TGTGCCAGCAGCGACCGACAGGGAAGTGGCTACACCTTC. This gives the protein CASSDRQGSGYTF.

J is TRBJ1-1 and V is TRBV2, with D hard to call. V dropped 2 bases and J dropped 1 base, with 11 bases sitting between them. Germline V gene data show CDR1 as SNHLY and CDR2 as FYNNEI. This CDR3 has 15 residues. The DNA of the CDR3 is TGTGCCAGCAGTGAAAACGGGCGGGCGAACACTGAAGCTTTCTTT. This gives the protein CASSENGRANTEAFF.

The count of this clone is one. V and J are TRBV19 and TRBJ2-7; TRBD1 agrees at 7 bases. This CDR3 region has 15 residues. V lost 4 bases, J lost 0 bases, and 6 bases stayed unmatched. Germline CDR1 LNHDA, CDR2 SQIVND (reference sequence). The CDR3 here is CASSRTGSSSYEQYF. The CDR3 nucleotides read TGTGCCAGTAGTAGGACAGGTTCCAGCTCCTACGAGCAGTACTTC.

The V gene is TRBV7-9, the J gene TRBJ2-5; 7 bases line up with TRBD2. V lost 7 bases, J lost 2 bases, and 1 base stayed unmatched. CDR1 and CDR2 (germline): SEHNR, FQNEAQ (reference sequence). The CDR3 runs to 12 residues. In DNA form, the CDR3 reads TGTGCCAGCAAGGGACTACAAGAGACCCAGTACTTC. Encoded protein: CASKGLQETQYF.

The chain couples TRBV4-2 to TRBJ1-2; D gene ambiguous. V was cut by 0 bases and J by 2 bases, with 19 bases left in between. The CDR3 runs 18 residues. CDR1 LGHNA and CDR2 YNFKEQ come from the germline V gene. The CDR3: CASSQDQFGEVRNYGYTF. DNA for the CDR3: TGTGCCAGCAGCCAAGATCAGTTCGGGGAGGTGAGAAACTATGGCTACACCTTC.

V gene TRBV11-1 combines with J gene TRBJ2-6, with a weak D call TRBD1 (6 bases). Germline V lookup: CDR1 SGHAT, CDR2 FQDESV (reference sequence). This CDR3 comprises 16 residues. V was clipped by 3 bases and J by 2 bases, with 11 bases between them. The CDR3 sequence: CASSFWAGAGANVLTF. The CDR3 DNA follows: TGTGCCAGCAGCTTCTGGGCAGGGGCTGGGGCCAACGTCCTGACTTTC. The full variable domain, with the rest looked up from reference TRBV11-1 and TRBJ2-6, is EAEVAQSPRYKITEKSQAVAFWCDPISGHATLYWYRQILGQGPELLVQFQDESVVDDSQLPKDRFSAERLKGVDSTLKIQPAELGDSAMYLCASSFWAGAGANVLTFGAGSRLTVL.

The chain recombines TRBV21-1 with TRBJ2-1; the table gives TRBD1 as D, unverified against the DNA. TRBV21-1 is flagged as a pseudogene. The CDR3 length is 15 residues. The DNA of the CDR3 is TGTGCCAGCAGCTCCTGGCCGGGACAGAACAATGAGCAGTTCTTC. Translation: CASSSWPGQNNEQFF.

This clone came up a few times. The chain uses TRBV7-2 and TRBJ2-5; the match to TRBD2 covers 7 bases. Germline CDR1 and CDR2: SGHTA and FQGNSA. V lost 5 bases, J lost 0 bases, and 6 bases stayed unmatched. The CDR3 spans 15 residues. The chain's CDR3 is CASSRGLWDQETQYF. CDR3 in DNA: TGTGCCAGCAGCAGGGGACTATGGGACCAAGAGACCCAGTACTTC.

This clone has at least ten counts. The chain employs TRBV4-1 and TRBJ1-1; perhaps TRBD1 as D (6 bases). CDR3 length: 15 residues. V was clipped by 0 bases and J by 8 bases, with 16 bases between them. From germline, CDR1 is MGHRA and CDR2 YSYEKL. In DNA, the CDR3 is TGCGCCAGCAGCCAAGAAATGACAGGATCCAACGAAGCTTTCTTT. It is translated as CASSQEMTGSNEAFF.

The CDR3 protein is CASSIGSGETQYF. CDR3 sequence (DNA): TGCGCCAGCAGCATAGGTTCGGGGGAGACCCAGTACTTC. V and J are TRBV4-3 and TRBJ2-5; tentatively, D is TRBD2 (5 bases). CDR1 is LGHNA and CDR2 is YSLEER in the germline V gene. There are 13 residues in the CDR3. V lost 5 bases, J lost 5 bases, and 12 bases lay in between.